This T cell receptor (beta chain) came from a study of blood T cell repertoires in COVID-19. Sequencing was performed with immunoSEQ multiplex PCR; in TCRdb, only in-frame clones are kept and a portion is missing. The repertoire has around 200,000 clones, around 84% of them found once; the top ten carry approximately 6%. This sequence was found in a man older than 75 with acute or convalescent COVID-19. The material sequenced was peripheral blood.

The CDR3 loop reads CASSFPTGYNEQFF. As DNA, the CDR3 is TGTGCCAGCTCATTCCCGACAGGCTACAATGAGCAGTTCTTC. The rearrangement links TRBV18 to TRBJ2-1; weak D call: TRBD1 (6 bases). V lost 5 bases to trimming and J lost 3 bases, with 11 bases between them. This CDR3 contains 14 residues. Germline CDR1 reads KGHSH; CDR2 reads LQKENI.